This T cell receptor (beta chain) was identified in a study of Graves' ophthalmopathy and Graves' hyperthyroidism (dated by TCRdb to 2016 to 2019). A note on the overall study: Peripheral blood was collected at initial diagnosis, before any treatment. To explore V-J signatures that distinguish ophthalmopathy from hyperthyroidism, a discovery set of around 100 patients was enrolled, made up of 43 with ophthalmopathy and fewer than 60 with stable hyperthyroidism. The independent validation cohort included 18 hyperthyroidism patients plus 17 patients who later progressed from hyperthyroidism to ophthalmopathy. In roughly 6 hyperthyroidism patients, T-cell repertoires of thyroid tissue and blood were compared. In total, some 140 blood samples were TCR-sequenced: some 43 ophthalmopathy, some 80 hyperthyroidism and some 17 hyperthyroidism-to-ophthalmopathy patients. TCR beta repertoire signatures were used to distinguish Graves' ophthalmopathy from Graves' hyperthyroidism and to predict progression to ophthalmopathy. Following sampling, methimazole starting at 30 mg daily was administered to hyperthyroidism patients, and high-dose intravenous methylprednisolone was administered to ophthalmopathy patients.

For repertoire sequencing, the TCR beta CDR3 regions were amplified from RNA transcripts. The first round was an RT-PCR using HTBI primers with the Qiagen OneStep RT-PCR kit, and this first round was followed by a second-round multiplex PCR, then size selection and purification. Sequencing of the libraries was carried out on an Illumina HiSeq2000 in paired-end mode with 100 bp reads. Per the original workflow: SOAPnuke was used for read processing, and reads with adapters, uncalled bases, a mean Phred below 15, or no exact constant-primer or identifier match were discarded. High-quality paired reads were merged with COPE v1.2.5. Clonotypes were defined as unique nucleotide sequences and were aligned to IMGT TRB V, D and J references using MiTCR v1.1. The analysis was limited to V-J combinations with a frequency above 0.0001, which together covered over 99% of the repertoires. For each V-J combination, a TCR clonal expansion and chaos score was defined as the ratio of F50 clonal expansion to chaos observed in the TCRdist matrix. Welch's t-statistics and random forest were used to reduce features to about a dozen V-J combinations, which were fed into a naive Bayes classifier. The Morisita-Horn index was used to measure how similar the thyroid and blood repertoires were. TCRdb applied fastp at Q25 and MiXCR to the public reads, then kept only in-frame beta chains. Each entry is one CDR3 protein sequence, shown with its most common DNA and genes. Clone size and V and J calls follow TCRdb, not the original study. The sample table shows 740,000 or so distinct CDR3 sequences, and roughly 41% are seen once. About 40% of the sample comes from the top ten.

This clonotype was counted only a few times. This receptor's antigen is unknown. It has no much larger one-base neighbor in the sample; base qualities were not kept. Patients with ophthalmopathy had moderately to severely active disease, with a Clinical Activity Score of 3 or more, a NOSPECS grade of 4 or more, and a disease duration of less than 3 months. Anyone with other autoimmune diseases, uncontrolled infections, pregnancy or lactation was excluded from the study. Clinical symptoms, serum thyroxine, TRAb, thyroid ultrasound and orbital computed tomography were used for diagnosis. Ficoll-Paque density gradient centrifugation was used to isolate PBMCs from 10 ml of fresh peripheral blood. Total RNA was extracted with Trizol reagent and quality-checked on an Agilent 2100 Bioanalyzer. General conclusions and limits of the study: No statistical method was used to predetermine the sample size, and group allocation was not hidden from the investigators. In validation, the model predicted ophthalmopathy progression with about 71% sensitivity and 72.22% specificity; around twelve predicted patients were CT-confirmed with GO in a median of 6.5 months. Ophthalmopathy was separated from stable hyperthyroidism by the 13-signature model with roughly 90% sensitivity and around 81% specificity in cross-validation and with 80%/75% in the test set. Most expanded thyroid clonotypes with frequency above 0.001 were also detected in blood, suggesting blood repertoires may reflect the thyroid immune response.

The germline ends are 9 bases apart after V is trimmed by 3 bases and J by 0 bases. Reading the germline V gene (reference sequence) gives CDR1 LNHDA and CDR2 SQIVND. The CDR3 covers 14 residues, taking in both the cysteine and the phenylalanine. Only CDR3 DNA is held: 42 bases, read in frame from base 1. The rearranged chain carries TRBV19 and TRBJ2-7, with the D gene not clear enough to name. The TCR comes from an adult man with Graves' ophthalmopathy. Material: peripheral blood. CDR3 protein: CASSIEQSSYEQYF. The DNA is TGTGCCAGTAGTATTGAGCAGAGCTCCTACGAGCAGTACTTC.